These 16 T cell receptor beta chains were all obtained from the same sample, sequenced in a study of blood T cell repertoires in COVID-19. Method: immunoSEQ multiplex PCR; TCRdb's copy keeps in-frame clones and lacks some. The sample has around 280,000 clones, around 87% seen once. Sequencing was done on a sample of peripheral blood. The receptors were sampled from a woman aged 45-60 years who had recovered from COVID-19.

The chain couples TRBV10-3 to TRBJ1-1, with a weak D call TRBD1 (5 bases). V was shortened by 2 bases and J by 1 base, with 8 bases between the two germline ends. The length of the CDR3 is 14 residues. CDR1 is ENHRY and CDR2 is SYGVKD in the germline V gene. The CDR3 bases are TGTGCCATCAGTGAGAGACAGCAGAACACTGAAGCTTTCTTT. As protein: CAISERQQNTEAFF.

V usage is TRBV28 and J usage is TRBJ1-1; the match to TRBD1 covers 7 bases. Germline CDR1 MDHEN, CDR2 SYDVKM. The CDR3 contains 14 residues. J gave up 7 bases and V 3 bases, and 8 bases lay outside the gene matches. DNA of the CDR3: TGTGCCAGCAGTTTTAGGGGACAGATCTATGAAGCTTTCTTT. Translated, it gives CASSFRGQIYEAFF.

This clone was recorded once. The chain is built from TRBV29-1 and TRBJ1-1; TRBD1 agrees at 8 bases. Germline V gives CDR1 SQVTM, CDR2 ANQGSEA. CDR3 length: 14 amino acids. Unmatched junction bases numbered 6, after V lost 3 bases and J lost 3 bases. The CDR3 DNA is TGCAGCGTTGATCACCGGACAGGGCACACTGAAGCTTTCTTT. The encoded protein is CSVDHRTGHTEAFF.

This rearrangement joins TRBV5-6 to TRBJ2-3, with unresolved D. CDR1 SGHDT and CDR2 YYEEEE come from the germline V gene. The V end lost 0 bases, the J end lost 1 base, and 9 bases lay between the germline ends. The CDR3 sequence is 15 residues long. The CDR3 coding sequence is TGTGCCAGCAGCTTGGCTGGCAAAGGCACAGATACGCAGTATTTT. It specifies CASSLAGKGTDTQYF. The entire variable domain, with the rest obtained from reference TRBV5-6 and TRBJ2-3, is as follows: DAGVTQSPTHLIKTRGQQVTLRCSPKSGHDTVSWYQQALGQGPQFIFQYYEEEERQRGNFPDRFSGHQFPNYSSELNVNALLLGDSALYLCASSLAGKGTDTQYFGPGTRLTVL.

The chain has TRBV25-1 and TRBJ2-7; D is possibly TRBD1 (6 bases). Looked up from germline, CDR1 is MGHDK and CDR2 is SYGVNS. CDR3 length: 11 amino acids. With 5 bases removed from V and 9 bases from J, the gap between germline ends came to 11 bases. The CDR3 DNA follows: TGTGCCAGCAGTCAGGGGTTGCTGCAGTACTTC. Its protein is CASSQGLLQYF.

This rearrangement joins TRBV30 to TRBJ1-2; no clear D. V was trimmed by 0 bases and J by 8 bases, leaving 7 bases between them. CDR3 length equals 11 residues. Germline V gene lookup returns CDR1 GTSNPN and CDR2 SVGIG (reference sequence). CDR3 nucleotide sequence: TGTGCCTGGAGTGTACAGTTCGGCTACACCTTC. Its translation: CAWSVQFGYTF.

The chain links TRBV9 to TRBJ2-1; 7 bases agree with TRBD2. The length of the CDR3 is 16 residues. The V segment lost 0 bases and the J segment 6 bases; nucleotides outside the gene matches: 9. Germline CDR1 reads SGDLS; CDR2 reads YYNGEE. This CDR3 reads CASSVGGGRGSNEQFF. Here the CDR3 DNA reads TGTGCCAGCAGCGTAGGGGGCGGGAGAGGTTCCAATGAGCAGTTCTTC.

The J gene is TRBJ2-1, the V gene TRBV19; 7 bases line up with TRBD1. J gave up 5 bases and V 5 bases, and 6 bases lay outside the gene matches. This CDR3 is built from 14 residues. Germline CDR1 reads LNHDA; CDR2 reads SQIVND (reference sequence). The CDR3 protein is CASSLGTVDNEQFF. CDR3 nucleotides: TGTGCCAGTAGTCTCGGGACAGTGGACAATGAGCAGTTCTTC. The full variable domain, rest sourced from reference TRBV19 and TRBJ2-1, is DGGITQSPKYLFRKEGQNVTLSCEQNLNHDAMYWYRQDPGQGLRLIYYSQIVNDFQKGDIAEGYSVSREKKESFPLTVTSAQKNPTAFYLCASSLGTVDNEQFFGPGTRLTVL.

This clone came up a few times. This sequence joins TRBV10-2 and TRBJ2-5; 8 bases are a match to TRBD1. The germline CDR1 and CDR2 sequences are WSHSY and SAAADI. The CDR3 has 17 amino acids. Trimming cost V 4 bases and J 4 bases; bases outside gene matches: 14. In DNA form, the CDR3 reads TGCGCCAGCAGTGTAGGATTACCAGGGGGCTTGGGAGAGACCCAGTACTTC. Translating gives CASSVGLPGGLGETQYF.

The chain is built from TRBV7-2 and TRBJ1-3; D is perhaps TRBD1 (5 bases). CDR3 length equals 11 residues. CDR1 and CDR2 from the germline V gene are SGHTA and FQGNSA. With 7 bases removed from V and 8 bases from J, the gap between germline ends came to 9 bases. The CDR3 nucleotides read TGTGCCAGCACCCCGGGGGACACCATATATTTT. Translated: CASTPGDTIYF.

The rearrangement joins TRBV3-1 (or the pseudogene TRBV3-2) to TRBJ1-4, with 7 bases identical to TRBD1. V was clipped by 5 bases and J by 7 bases; unmatched bases: 7. The CDR3 consists of 14 residues. Germline assignment: CDR1 LGHDT and CDR2 YNNKEL (reference sequence). The CDR3: CASSSRGPGEKLFF. CDR3 bases: TGTGCCAGCAGCTCAAGGGGGCCGGGTGAAAAACTGTTTTTT.

This sequence joins TRBV30 and TRBJ1-4; a weak D match, TRBD1 (6 bases). Trimming left V 0 bases short and J 8 bases short, with 10 bases between. Germline lookup yields CDR1 GTSNPN and CDR2 SVGIG (reference sequence). The CDR3 is made up of 13 amino acids. CDR3 amino acids: CAWSVRGSEKLFF. The CDR3 DNA reads TGTGCCTGGAGTGTAAGGGGGTCCGAAAAACTGTTTTTT.

The J gene is TRBJ2-7, the V gene TRBV18, with TRBD2 matching 8 bases. Per the germline V gene, CDR1 is KGHSH and CDR2 is LQKENI. The CDR3 runs 18 residues. The J segment lost 2 bases and the V segment lost 4 bases, leaving 16 bases of the junction unmatched. This CDR3 reads CASSRVFALAGITYEQYF. The CDR3 DNA reads as TGTGCCAGCTCACGTGTTTTTGCTTTAGCGGGGATCACCTACGAGCAGTACTTC. Complete variable domain (other parts from reference TRBV18 and TRBJ2-7): NAGVMQNPRHLVRRRGQEARLRCSPMKGHSHVYWYRQLPEEGLKFMVYLQKENIIDESGMPKERFSAEFPKEGPSILRIQQVVRGDSAAYFCASSRVFALAGITYEQYFGPGTRLTVT.

The gene calls are TRBV9 and TRBJ2-1; possible D gene TRBD2, 7 bases. CDR1 is SGDLS and CDR2 is YYNGEE in the germline V gene. This CDR3 is 16 amino acids long. Trimming removed 1 base at V and 7 bases at J, with 18 bases between. Written as DNA, the CDR3 is TGTGCCAGCAGCGTATTACCGGGGGGCGAGCGGAATGAGCAGTTCTTC. This encodes CASSVLPGGERNEQFF.

In the case of this clone: Sequence at one end of the junction differs from germline and may be a read error. Written as DNA, the CDR3 is TGTGCCAGCAGTGAGGCAGGGGGCTCCCACGAGCAGTACTTC. This encodes CASSEAGGSHEQYF. The V gene is TRBV6-1, the J gene TRBJ2-7; 8 bases align to TRBD1. Germline CDR1 and CDR2: MNHNS and SASEGT. The CDR3 extends over 14 amino acids.

The V call is TRBV9, the J call TRBJ2-2; 7 bases match TRBD1. This CDR3 has 20 amino acids. From germline, CDR1 is SGDLS and CDR2 YYNGEE. Trimming removed 0 bases from V and 0 bases from J; junction bases left unmatched: 14. The CDR3 DNA is TGTGCCAGCAGCGTAGTAGGGACAGCGTTAACTCGAACGAACACCGGGGAGCTGTTTTTT. Its translation is CASSVVGTALTRTNTGELFF.